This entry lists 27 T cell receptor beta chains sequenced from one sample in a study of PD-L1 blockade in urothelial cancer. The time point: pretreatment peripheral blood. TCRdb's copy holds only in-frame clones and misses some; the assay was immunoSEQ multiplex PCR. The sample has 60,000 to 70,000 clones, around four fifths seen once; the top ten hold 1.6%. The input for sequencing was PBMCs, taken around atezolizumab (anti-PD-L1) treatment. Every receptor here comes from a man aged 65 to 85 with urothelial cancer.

CDR3: CASSSRTQSNTGELFF. Here the CDR3 DNA reads TGCGCCAGCAGCTCACGGACACAAAGTAACACCGGGGAGCTGTTTTTT. The gene calls are TRBV5-1 and TRBJ2-2; weak D call: TRBD1 (5 bases). The CDR3 has 16 amino acids. Germline V lookup: CDR1 SGHRS, CDR2 YFSETQ. Trimming took 3 bases from V and 2 from J, leaving 14 bases between them.

CDR3 in amino acids: CASRAGGPEYNEQFF. DNA for the CDR3: TGTGCCAGCAGAGCGGGAGGGCCGGAGTATAATGAGCAGTTCTTC. J is TRBJ2-1 and V is TRBV27, with 10 bases identical to TRBD2. This CDR3 region has 15 residues. CDR1 MNHEY and CDR2 SMNVEV come from the germline V gene (reference sequence). With V trimmed by 6 bases and J by 7 bases, 9 bases remained unmatched.

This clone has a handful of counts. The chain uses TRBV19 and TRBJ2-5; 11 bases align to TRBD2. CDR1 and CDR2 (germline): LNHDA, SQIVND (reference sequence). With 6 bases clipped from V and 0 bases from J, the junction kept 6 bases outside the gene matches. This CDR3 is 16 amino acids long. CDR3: CASRLTSGAYQETQYF. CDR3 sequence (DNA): TGTGCCAGTAGGCTGACTAGCGGGGCGTACCAAGAGACCCAGTACTTC.

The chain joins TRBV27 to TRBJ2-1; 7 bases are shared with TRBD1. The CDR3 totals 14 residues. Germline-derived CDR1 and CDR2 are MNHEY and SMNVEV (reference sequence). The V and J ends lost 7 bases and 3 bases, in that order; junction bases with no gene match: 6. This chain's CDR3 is CASISDRNYNEQFF. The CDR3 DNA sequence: TGTGCCAGCATTTCGGACAGGAACTACAATGAGCAGTTCTTC.

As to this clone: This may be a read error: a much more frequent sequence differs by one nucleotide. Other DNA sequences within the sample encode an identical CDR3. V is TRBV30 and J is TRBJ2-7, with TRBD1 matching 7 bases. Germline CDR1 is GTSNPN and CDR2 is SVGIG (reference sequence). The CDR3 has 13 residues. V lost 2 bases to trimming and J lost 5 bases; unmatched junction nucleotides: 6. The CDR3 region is CAWSRGGGDEQYF. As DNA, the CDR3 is TGTGCCTGGAGTCGAGGGGGCGGAGACGAGCAGTACTTC. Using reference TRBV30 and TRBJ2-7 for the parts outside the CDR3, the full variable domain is SQTIHQWPATLVQPVGSPLSLECTVEGTSNPNLYWYRQAAGRGLQLLFYSVGIGQISSEVPQNLSASRPQDRQFILSSKKLLLSDSGFYLCAWSRGGGDEQYFGPGTRLTVT.

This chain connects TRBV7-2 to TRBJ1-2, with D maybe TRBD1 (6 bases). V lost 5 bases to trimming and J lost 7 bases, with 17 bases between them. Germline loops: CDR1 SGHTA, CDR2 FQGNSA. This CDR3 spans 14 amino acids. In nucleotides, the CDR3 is TGTGCCAGCAGCAACCCAGGGGTGCGTCCTGGCTACACCTTC. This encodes CASSNPGVRPGYTF.

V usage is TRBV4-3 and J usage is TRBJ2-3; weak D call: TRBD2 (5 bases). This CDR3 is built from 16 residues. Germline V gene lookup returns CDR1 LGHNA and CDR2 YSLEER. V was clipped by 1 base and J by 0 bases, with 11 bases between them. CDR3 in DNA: TGCGCCAGCAGCCAAGGAGGCAGGAGGAGCACAGATACGCAGTATTTT. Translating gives CASSQGGRRSTDTQYF.

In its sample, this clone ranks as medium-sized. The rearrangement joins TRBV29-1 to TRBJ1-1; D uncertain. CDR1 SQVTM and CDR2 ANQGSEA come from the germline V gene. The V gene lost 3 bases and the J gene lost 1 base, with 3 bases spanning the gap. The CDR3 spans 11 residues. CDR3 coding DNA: TGCAGCGTTGAGCGGAACACTGAAGCTTTCTTT. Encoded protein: CSVERNTEAFF. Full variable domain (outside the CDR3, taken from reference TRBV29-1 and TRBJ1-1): SAVISQKPSRDICQRGTSLTIQCQVDSQVTMMFWYRQQPGQSLTLIATANQGSEATYESGFVIDKFPISRPNLTFSTLTVSNMSPEDSSIYLCSVERNTEAFFGQGTRLTVV.

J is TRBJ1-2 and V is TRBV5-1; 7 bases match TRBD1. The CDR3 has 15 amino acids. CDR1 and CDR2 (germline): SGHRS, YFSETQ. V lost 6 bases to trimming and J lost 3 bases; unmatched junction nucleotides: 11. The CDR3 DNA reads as TGCGCCAGCACCAAACAGGGGAATGCTGACTATGGCTACACCTTC. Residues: CASTKQGNADYGYTF.

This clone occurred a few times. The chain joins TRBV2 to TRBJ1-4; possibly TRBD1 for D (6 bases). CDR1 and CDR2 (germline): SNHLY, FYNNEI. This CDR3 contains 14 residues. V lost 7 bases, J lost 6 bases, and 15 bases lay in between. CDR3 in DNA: TGTGCCAGCATGGGGGACACAGGCTATGAAAAACTGTTTTTT. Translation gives CASMGDTGYEKLFF.

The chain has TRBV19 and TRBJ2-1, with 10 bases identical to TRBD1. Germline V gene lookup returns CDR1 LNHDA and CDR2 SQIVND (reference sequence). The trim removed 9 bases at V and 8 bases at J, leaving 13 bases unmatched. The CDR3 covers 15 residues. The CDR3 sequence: CASLRSDRGRDEQFF. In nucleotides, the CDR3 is TGTGCCAGCCTTCGCTCCGACAGGGGGCGGGATGAGCAGTTCTTC. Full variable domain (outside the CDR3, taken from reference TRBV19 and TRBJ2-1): DGGITQSPKYLFRKEGQNVTLSCEQNLNHDAMYWYRQDPGQGLRLIYYSQIVNDFQKGDIAEGYSVSREKKESFPLTVTSAQKNPTAFYLCASLRSDRGRDEQFFGPGTRLTVL.

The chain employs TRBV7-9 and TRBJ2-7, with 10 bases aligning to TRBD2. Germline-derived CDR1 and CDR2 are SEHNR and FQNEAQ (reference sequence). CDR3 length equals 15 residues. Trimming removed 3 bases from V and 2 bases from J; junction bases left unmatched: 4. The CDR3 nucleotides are TGTGCCAGCAGCTTTCTAGCGGGAGAAGCCTACGAGCAGTACTTC. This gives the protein CASSFLAGEAYEQYF.

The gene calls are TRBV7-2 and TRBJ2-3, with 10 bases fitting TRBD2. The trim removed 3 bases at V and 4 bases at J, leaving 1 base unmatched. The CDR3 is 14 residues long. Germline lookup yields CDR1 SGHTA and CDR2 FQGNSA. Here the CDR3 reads CASSFLAGADTQYF. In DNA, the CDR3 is TGTGCCAGCAGCTTCCTAGCGGGAGCAGATACGCAGTATTTT.

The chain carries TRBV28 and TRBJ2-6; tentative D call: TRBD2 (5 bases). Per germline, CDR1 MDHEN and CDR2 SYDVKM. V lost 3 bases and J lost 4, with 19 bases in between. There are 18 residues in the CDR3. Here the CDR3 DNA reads TGTGCCAGCAGTTTTCGCGGGTTACAACGGGGAGGGGCCAACGTCCTGACTTTC. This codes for CASSFRGLQRGGANVLTF. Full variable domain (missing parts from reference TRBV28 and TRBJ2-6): DVKVTQSSRYLVKRTGEKVFLECVQDMDHENMFWYRQDPGLGLRLIYFSYDVKMKEKGDIPEGYSVSREKKERFSLILESASTNQTSMYLCASSFRGLQRGGANVLTFGAGSRLTVL.

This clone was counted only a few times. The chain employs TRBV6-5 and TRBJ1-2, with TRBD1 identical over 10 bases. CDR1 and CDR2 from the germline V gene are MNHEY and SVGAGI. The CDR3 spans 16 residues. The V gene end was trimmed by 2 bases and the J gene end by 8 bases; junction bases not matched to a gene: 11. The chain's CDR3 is CASSYGETGGADGYTF. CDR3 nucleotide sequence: TGTGCCAGCAGTTACGGGGAGACAGGGGGCGCGGACGGCTACACCTTC.

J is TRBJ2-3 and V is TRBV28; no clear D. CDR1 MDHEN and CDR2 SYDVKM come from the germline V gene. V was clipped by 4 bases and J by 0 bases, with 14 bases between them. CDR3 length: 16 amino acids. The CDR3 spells CASSSLEEISTDTQYF. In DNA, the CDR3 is TGTGCCAGCAGTTCTCTCGAGGAGATTAGCACAGATACGCAGTATTTT.

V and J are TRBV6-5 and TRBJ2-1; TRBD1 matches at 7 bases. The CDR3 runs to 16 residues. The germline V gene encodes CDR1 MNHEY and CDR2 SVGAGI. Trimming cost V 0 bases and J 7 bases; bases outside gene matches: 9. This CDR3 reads CASSYSGQTEINEQFF. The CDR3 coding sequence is TGTGCCAGCAGTTACTCGGGACAGACCGAGATTAATGAGCAGTTCTTC.

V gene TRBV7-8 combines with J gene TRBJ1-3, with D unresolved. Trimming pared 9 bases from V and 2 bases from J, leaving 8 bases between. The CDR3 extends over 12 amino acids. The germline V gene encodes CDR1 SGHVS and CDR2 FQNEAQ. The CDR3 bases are TGTGCCAGTCACAACCCTGGAAACACCATATATTTT. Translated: CASHNPGNTIYF.

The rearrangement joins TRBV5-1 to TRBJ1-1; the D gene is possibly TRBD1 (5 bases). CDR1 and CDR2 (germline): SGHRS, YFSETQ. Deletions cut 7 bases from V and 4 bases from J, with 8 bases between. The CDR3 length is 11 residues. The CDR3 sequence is CASQGGTEAFF. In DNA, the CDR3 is TGCGCCAGCCAGGGAGGCACTGAAGCTTTCTTT.

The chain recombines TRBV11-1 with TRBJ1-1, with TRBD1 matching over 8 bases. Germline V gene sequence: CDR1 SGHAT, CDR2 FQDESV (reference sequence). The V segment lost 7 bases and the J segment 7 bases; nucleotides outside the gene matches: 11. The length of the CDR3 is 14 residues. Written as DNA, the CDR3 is TGTGCCAGCACTCTGCGGACAGGGAAAGATGAAGCTTTCTTT. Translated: CASTLRTGKDEAFF.

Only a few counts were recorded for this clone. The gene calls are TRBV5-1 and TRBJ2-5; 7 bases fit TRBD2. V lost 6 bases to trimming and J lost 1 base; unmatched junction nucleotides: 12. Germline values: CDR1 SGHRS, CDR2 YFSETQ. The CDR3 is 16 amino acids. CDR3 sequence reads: CASTPRVGEGQETQYF. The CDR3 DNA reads TGCGCCAGCACCCCGCGGGTTGGGGAGGGCCAAGAGACCCAGTACTTC.

The CDR3, as DNA: TGTGCCAGCAGCCAAGAGTACTACTACGAGCAGTACTTC. Translating it yields CASSQEYYYEQYF. The chain joins TRBV14 to TRBJ2-7; D not resolved. Germline values: CDR1 SGHDN, CDR2 FVKESK. The CDR3 is made up of 13 amino acids. V dropped 0 bases and J dropped 3 bases, with 6 bases sitting between them.

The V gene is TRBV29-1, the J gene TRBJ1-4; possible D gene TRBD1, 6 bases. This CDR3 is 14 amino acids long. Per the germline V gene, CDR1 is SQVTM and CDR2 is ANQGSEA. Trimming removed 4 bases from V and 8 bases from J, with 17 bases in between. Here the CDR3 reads CSVGIGGANEKLFF. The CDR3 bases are TGCAGCGTTGGTATTGGGGGGGCGAACGAAAAACTGTTTTTT.

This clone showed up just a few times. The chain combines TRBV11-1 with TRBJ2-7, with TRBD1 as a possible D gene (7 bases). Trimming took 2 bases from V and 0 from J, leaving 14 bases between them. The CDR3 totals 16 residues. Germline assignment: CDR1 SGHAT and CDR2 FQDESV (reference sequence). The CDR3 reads CASSLMTGRTSYEQYF. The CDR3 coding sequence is TGTGCCAGCAGCTTAATGACAGGGAGGACCTCCTACGAGCAGTACTTC. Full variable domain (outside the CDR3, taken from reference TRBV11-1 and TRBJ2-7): EAEVAQSPRYKITEKSQAVAFWCDPISGHATLYWYRQILGQGPELLVQFQDESVVDDSQLPKDRFSAERLKGVDSTLKIQPAELGDSAMYLCASSLMTGRTSYEQYFGPGTRLTVT.

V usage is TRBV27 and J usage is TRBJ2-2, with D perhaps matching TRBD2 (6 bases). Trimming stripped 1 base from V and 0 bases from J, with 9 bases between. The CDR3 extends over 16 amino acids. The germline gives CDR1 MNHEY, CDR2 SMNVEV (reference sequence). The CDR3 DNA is TGTGCCAGCAGTTTATTCGGCGGGACGAACACCGGGGAGCTGTTTTTT. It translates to CASSLFGGTNTGELFF.

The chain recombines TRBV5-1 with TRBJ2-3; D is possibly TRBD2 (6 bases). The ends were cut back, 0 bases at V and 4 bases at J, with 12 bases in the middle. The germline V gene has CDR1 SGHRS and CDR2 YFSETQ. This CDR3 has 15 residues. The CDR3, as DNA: TGCGCCAGCAGCTTGGCGGGCGGGAACTCAGATACGCAGTATTTT. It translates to CASSLAGGNSDTQYF.

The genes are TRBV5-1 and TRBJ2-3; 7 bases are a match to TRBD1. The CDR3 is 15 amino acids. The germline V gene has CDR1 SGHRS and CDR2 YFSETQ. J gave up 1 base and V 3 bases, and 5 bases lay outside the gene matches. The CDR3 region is CASSSGQLGTDTQYF. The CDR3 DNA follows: TGCGCCAGCAGCTCGGGACAGCTTGGCACAGATACGCAGTATTTT.